This is a list of T cell receptor beta chains from one sample in a study of T cell repertoires in cytomegalovirus infection. TCRdb processed the reads anew with MiXCR; each CDR3 protein has one entry. The data contain 150,000 to 200,000 distinct CDR3 sequences, approximately 9.6% of them singletons. Sequences were obtained from PBMCs. The origin of the receptors is a human donor in good health (CMV status not recorded). Some clones in this sample may be carry-over from other donors' samples. Both conserved end residues are part of each CDR3. D genes are given only for firm matches. Expanded clones get a size class; other rows say once, few or many, or leave the size out.

v_gene	abundance	j_gene	d_gene	CDR3aa	CDR3nt
TRBV5-1	NA	TRBJ1-2	NA	CASRTDSYGYTF	TGCGCCAGCAGGACAGACAGTTATGGCTACACCTTC
TRBV19	NA	TRBJ2-3	TRBD2	CASSTLAGVRTDTQYF	TGTGCCAGTAGTACTCTAGCGGGAGTGCGCACAGATACGCAGTATTTT
TRBV7-2	few	TRBJ2-1	NA	CASSFGGDYNEQFF	TGTGCCAGCAGCTTCGGGGGAGACTACAATGAGCAGTTCTTC
TRBV20-1	few	TRBJ2-3	TRBD2	CSAFRGGMGTDTQYF	TGCAGTGCTTTCCGCGGGGGAATGGGCACAGATACGCAGTATTTT
TRBV28	many	TRBJ2-5	TRBD2	CASSLVAGAETQYF	TGTGCCAGCAGTTTAGTAGCGGGGGCAGAGACCCAGTACTTC
TRBV7-8	many	TRBJ1-3	NA	CASSLANLRNSGNTIYF	TGTGCCAGCAGCTTAGCGAACCTACGGAACTCTGGAAACACCATATATTTT
TRBV7-2	NA	TRBJ2-5	TRBD2	CASSLGTSGRILETQYF	TGTGCCAGCAGCTTAGGGACTAGCGGGAGAATTTTGGAGACCCAGTACTTC
TRBV28	many	TRBJ1-2	NA	CASSFIGGLYYGYTF	TGTGCCAGCAGTTTTATTGGGGGACTCTACTATGGCTACACCTTC
TRBV19	few	TRBJ1-4	NA	CASRGDLNEKLFF	TGTGCCAGCCGGGGGGACCTAAATGAAAAACTGTTTTTT
TRBV20-1	few	TRBJ2-3	NA	CSAGGFPTDTQYF	TGCAGTGCTGGAGGGTTTCCCACAGATACGCAGTATTTT
TRBV14	many	TRBJ1-1	NA	CASSQDSRWFFGSTF	TGTGCCAGCAGCCAAGATAGTAGGTGGTTTTTTGGGAGCACTTTT
TRBV7-3	many	TRBJ2-7	TRBD1	CASSPSGQGTHEQYF	TGTGCCAGCAGCCCCTCGGGACAGGGTACCCACGAGCAGTACTTC
TRBV27	many	TRBJ1-2	TRBD1	CASRITGTGTEANYGYTF	TGTGCCAGCAGAATAACCGGGACAGGGACGGAAGCTAACTATGGCTACACCTTC
TRBV27	many	TRBJ2-1	TRBD1	CASSLYRQGDEQFF	TGTGCCAGCAGTCTCTACCGACAGGGGGATGAGCAGTTCTTC
TRBV7-2	many	TRBJ2-1	TRBD1	CASSLSRQGIHEQFF	TGTGCCAGCAGCTTATCGAGACAGGGTATCCATGAGCAGTTCTTC
TRBV12-3/TRBV12-4	NA	TRBJ2-2	NA	CASSPTFTGELFF	TGTGCCAGCAGTCCGACATTCACCGGGGAGCTGTTTTTT
TRBV2	few	TRBJ1-2	TRBD1	CASRTSGTALYGYTF	TGTGCCAGCCGGACATCCGGGACAGCTCTATATGGCTACACCTTC
TRBV7-2	many	TRBJ2-5	NA	CASSLGTAGETQYF	TGTGCCAGCAGCTTAGGGACAGCCGGGGAGACCCAGTACTTC
TRBV29-1	many	TRBJ1-1	NA	CSVTTRMNTEAFF	TGCAGCGTGACGACAAGGATGAACACTGAAGCTTTCTTT
TRBV11-2	many	TRBJ2-7	TRBD2	CASRASGRSYEQYF	TGTGCCAGCAGAGCTAGCGGGAGATCCTACGAGCAGTACTTC
TRBV10-3	many	TRBJ1-5	TRBD1	CAISTGTGDSNQPQHF	TGTGCCATAAGTACCGGGACAGGAGATAGCAATCAGCCCCAGCATTTT
TRBV15	many	TRBJ2-7	NA	CATSRDRGQSYEQYF	TGTGCCACCAGCAGAGACCGGGGACAATCCTACGAGCAGTACTTC
TRBV6-2/TRBV6-3	NA	TRBJ2-1	NA	CASSYMESSYNEQFF	TGTGCCAGCAGTTACATGGAGAGCTCCTACAATGAGCAGTTCTTC
TRBV24-1	few	TRBJ2-1	TRBD2	CATSDTTSGSSYNEQFF	TGTGCCACCAGTGACACCACTAGCGGGAGCTCCTACAATGAGCAGTTCTTC
TRBV28	once	TRBJ1-1	TRBD1	CASSLVRGYYTEAFF	TGTGCCAGCAGCCTCGTCAGGGGGTACTACACTGAAGCTTTCTTT
TRBV28	many	TRBJ2-7	NA	CASSPGTAPAHEQYF	TGTGCCAGCAGTCCAGGGACCGCCCCGGCCCACGAGCAGTACTTC
TRBV2	many	TRBJ2-1	NA	CASSGGPSLNSNEQFF	TGTGCCAGCAGTGGGGGGCCCTCGCTTAACTCCAATGAGCAGTTCTTC
TRBV7-2	many	TRBJ1-1	NA	CASSSRTSPMNTEAFF	TGTGCCAGCAGCTCCCGGACAAGCCCCATGAACACTGAAGCTTTCTTT
TRBV7-8	many	TRBJ1-1	NA	CASSRSSGGNTEAFF	TGTGCCAGCAGTCGGTCTTCAGGAGGTAATACTGAAGCTTTCTTT
TRBV12-3/TRBV12-4	many	TRBJ1-2	NA	CASSLTGAYGYTF	TGTGCCAGCAGTTTGACGGGAGCCTATGGCTACACCTTC
TRBV28	many	TRBJ1-2	TRBD1	CASSSSDRVDGYTF	TGTGCCAGCAGTTCCTCCGACAGGGTGGATGGCTACACCTTC
TRBV9	NA	TRBJ2-2	NA	CASTPWNTGELFF	TGTGCCAGCACCCCATGGAACACCGGGGAGCTGTTTTTT
TRBV6-2/TRBV6-3	many	TRBJ1-4	TRBD1	CASSYSDRLATNEKLFF	TGTGCCAGCAGTTACTCGGACAGGCTTGCAACTAATGAAAAACTGTTTTTT
TRBV7-2	many	TRBJ2-1	TRBD2	CASSWGLSNEQFF	TGTGCCAGCAGCTGGGGACTATCCAATGAGCAGTTCTTC
TRBV4-1	NA	TRBJ1-3	TRBD1	CASSQGRGGRSGNTIYF	TGCGCCAGCAGCCAAGGACGAGGGGGCCGGTCTGGAAACACCATATATTTT
TRBV24-1	many	TRBJ2-1	NA	CATSDAGTPQPNEQFF	TGTGCCACCAGTGATGCCGGGACACCTCAACCTAATGAGCAGTTCTTC
TRBV7-2	many	TRBJ2-3	NA	CASSSSLLARTDTQYF	TGTGCCAGCAGCTCATCCCTGCTAGCCCGCACAGATACGCAGTATTTT
TRBV18	NA	TRBJ2-7	TRBD1	CASSPAQGALYEQYF	TGTGCCAGCTCACCAGCCCAGGGGGCTCTTTACGAGCAGTACTTC
TRBV7-2	many	TRBJ2-3	TRBD2	CASSLRSGGETDTQYF	TGTGCCAGCAGCCTTAGGTCCGGGGGGGAGACAGATACGCAGTATTTT
TRBV12-3/TRBV12-4	few	TRBJ1-5	NA	CASSFRRQPQHF	TGTGCCAGCAGTTTCAGAAGACAGCCCCAGCATTTT
TRBV5-4	NA	TRBJ2-7	NA	CASSEGWGASSYEQYF	TGTGCCAGCAGCGAGGGGTGGGGCGCGAGCTCCTACGAGCAGTACTTC
TRBV7-2	many	TRBJ2-2	TRBD2	CASSLGLAGVDTGELFF	TGTGCCAGCAGCTTAGGACTAGCGGGAGTTGACACCGGGGAGCTGTTTTTT
TRBV7-2	many	TRBJ2-1	NA	CASSLRPPRGDPYNEQFF	TGTGCCAGCAGCTTACGACCTCCTAGGGGGGACCCCTACAATGAGCAGTTCTTC
TRBV7-2	many	TRBJ2-7	NA	CASSLDSPYEQYF	TGTGCCAGCAGCTTGGACAGTCCCTACGAGCAGTACTTC
TRBV27	NA	TRBJ1-2	NA	CASARDGYGYTF	TGTGCCAGCGCCCGGGACGGGTATGGCTACACCTTC
TRBV6-6	many	TRBJ2-7	TRBD1	CASSLGRDRGSYEQYF	TGTGCCAGCAGTCTGGGCCGGGACAGGGGCTCCTACGAGCAGTACTTC
TRBV10-3	NA	TRBJ2-7	NA	CAATTGDSYEQYF	TGTGCCGCGACGACAGGAGACTCCTACGAGCAGTACTTC
TRBV7-2	many	TRBJ1-2	NA	CASSFPEGRANYGYTF	TGTGCCAGCAGCTTCCCGGAGGGGCGAGCTAACTATGGCTACACCTTC
TRBV4-3	NA	TRBJ1-4	NA	CASSPTGPGEKLFF	TGCGCCAGCAGCCCGACAGGACCGGGCGAAAAACTGTTTTTT